This T cell receptor (beta chain) was found in a study of T cell responses to AZD1222 COVID-19 vaccine. Overall study results and limits: Two doses of AZD1222 preceded a rise in Spike-specific TCR breadth and depth.

The CDR3 spans 16 residues. V shed 3 bases and J 9 bases; nucleotides not matched to a gene: 13. Germline-derived CDR1 and CDR2 are LNHDA and SQIVND (reference sequence). About this clone itself: What it recognizes is unknown.

The protocol was immunoSEQ multiplex PCR, while the TCRdb copy is restricted to in-frame clones and leaves out a portion. The sample contains 150,000 to 200,000 clones, 92% of which appear only once. The chain couples TRBV19 to TRBJ2-2, with 7 bases matching TRBD1. The source material was peripheral blood, sampled 28 days after the second AZD1222 dose. The sequence came from an adult who received the AZD1222 COVID-19 vaccine. CDR3 nucleotide sequence: TGTGCCAGTAGTATGTTTGGACCCCGAGGGGGCTGGGAGCTGTTTTTT. Translation gives CASSMFGPRGGWELFF.